What follows are 5 T cell receptor beta chains derived from one specimen sequenced in a study of T cell responses to AZD1222 COVID-19 vaccine. Clones were read by immunoSEQ multiplex PCR, and TCRdb kept only the in-frame ones, dropping some. This sample has 120,000 to 150,000 clones, with around nine tenths found just once. The sample in question was peripheral blood, obtained on day 0 of MenACWY control vaccination. All receptors come from an adult in good health.

The chain recombines TRBV29-1 with TRBJ2-7; 9 bases align to TRBD2. CDR1 and CDR2 from the germline V gene are SQVTM and ANQGSEA. V lost 6 bases, J lost 7 bases, and 16 bases stayed unmatched. The length of the CDR3 is 15 residues. The CDR3 nucleotides read TGCAGCGTCGATATGGTGGGGCTAGCGGGAAGAGAGCAGTACTTC. Translation gives CSVDMVGLAGREQYF.

J is TRBJ1-6 and V is TRBV13; 8 bases agree with TRBD1. The germline CDR1 and CDR2 sequences are PRHDT and FYEKMQ (reference sequence). The trim removed 5 bases at V and 10 bases at J, leaving 4 bases unmatched. The CDR3 has 13 residues. CDR3 sequence reads: CASSPDRVSPLHF. CDR3 bases: TGTGCCAGCAGCCCGGACAGGGTCTCACCCCTCCACTTT.

The chain is built from TRBV6-5 and TRBJ2-7; 11 bases are a match to TRBD2. Germline loops: CDR1 MNHEY, CDR2 SVGAGI. This CDR3 region has 12 residues. The CDR3 region is CAIAGGPHEQYF. CDR3 nucleotides: TGTGCGATAGCGGGAGGGCCCCACGAGCAGTACTTC.

The chain couples TRBV13 to TRBJ1-5, with unresolved D. The V end lost 0 bases, the J end lost 5 bases, and 11 bases lay between the germline ends. The germline V gene encodes CDR1 PRHDT and CDR2 FYEKMQ (reference sequence). This CDR3 is 15 amino acids long. DNA for the CDR3: TGTGCCAGCAGCTTAGGGGGTAGAGGAGATCAGCCCCAGCATTTT. Translating it yields CASSLGGRGDQPQHF.

The rearrangement links TRBV19 to TRBJ2-7, with D possibly being TRBD1 or TRBD2 (5 bases each). Trimming pared 6 bases from V and 3 bases from J, leaving 15 bases between. Germline CDR1 and CDR2: LNHDA and SQIVND (reference sequence). The CDR3 consists of 14 residues. The chain's CDR3 is CASSPFPGRYEQYF. The CDR3 region has the DNA TGTGCCAGTAGCCCCTTTCCGGGGCGCTACGAGCAGTACTTC.